What follows are 25 T cell receptor beta chains derived from one specimen sequenced in a study of human T cells and chemical hapten exposure. Sample time point: pre-sensitization, week 0. Treatment specified: therapeutic diphenylcyclopropenone sensitization with weekly scalp DPC. TCRdb analysed the RACE reads with MiXCR anew, one entry per CDR3 protein. The sample carries 89,000 or so distinct CDR3 sequences, 6.5% to 10% recorded once. Sample: whole blood, taken in connection with sensitization to the hapten diphenylcyclopropenone (DPC). Source of these receptors: a man aged 40-49 years with alopecia areata. Some clones in this sample may be carry-over from other donors' samples.

This clonotype was seen a handful of times. This sequence joins TRBV28 and TRBJ2-7; D remains unclear. Germline V gene sequence: CDR1 MDHEN, CDR2 SYDVKM. The V and J ends lost 4 bases and 4 bases respectively, with 8 bases between them. This CDR3 comprises 12 residues. DNA of the CDR3: TGTGCCAGCAGTTCCCACTGGTACGAGCAGTACTTC. It specifies CASSSHWYEQYF.

This clonotype appeared many times. This rearrangement joins TRBV6-5 to TRBJ2-7; the match to TRBD1 covers 9 bases. Germline V gives CDR1 MNHEY, CDR2 SVGAGI. V trimming: 6 bases; J trimming: 0 bases; junction bases outside the gene matches: 3. The CDR3 is made up of 14 amino acids. The CDR3 DNA sequence: TGTGCCAGCAGACAGGGGGCGAGCTCCTACGAGCAGTACGTC. This translates into CASRQGASSYEQYV.

Ten or more counts support this clonotype. This chain links TRBV6-6 with TRBJ1-1; 9 nucleotides agree with TRBD1. J lost 0 bases, V lost 5 bases, and 10 bases had no gene match. Germline lookup yields CDR1 MNHNY and CDR2 SVGAGI (reference sequence). CDR3 length: 17 amino acids. In DNA, the CDR3 is TGTGCCAGCAGTATGTGGACAGGGGAAGGGATGAACACTGAAGCTTTCTTT. Its protein is CASSMWTGEGMNTEAFF.

This clonotype was counted only a few times. The chain combines TRBV6-6 with TRBJ2-7; weak D call: TRBD1 (6 bases). Looked up from germline, CDR1 is MNHNY and CDR2 is SVGAGI (reference sequence). V shed 7 bases and J shed 5 bases, with 15 bases lying between them. This CDR3 region has 13 residues. The CDR3: CASTQIRTDEQYF. The CDR3 DNA is TGTGCCAGCACCCAGATACGGACAGACGAGCAGTACTTC.

This clonotype occurred many times. V usage is TRBV6-5 and J usage is TRBJ1-5; D gene uncertain. V shed 6 bases and J shed 0 bases, with 12 bases lying between them. CDR3 length equals 15 residues. The germline CDR1 and CDR2 sequences are MNHEY and SVGAGI. The CDR3 nucleotides are TGTGCCAGCAGGCCAGCGGTGTATAGCAATCAGCCCCAGCATTTT. Residues: CASRPAVYSNQPQHF.

This clonotype was seen a few times. The genes are TRBV14 and TRBJ2-1; TRBD1 is a possible D gene (6 bases). The CDR3 spans 16 residues. From germline, CDR1 is SGHDN and CDR2 FVKESK. Trimming removed 4 bases from V and 3 bases from J, with 16 bases in between. CDR3 in DNA: TGTGCCAGCAGCCCTCTGGACAGTAGAGGCTACAATGAGCAGTTCTTC. Translating it yields CASSPLDSRGYNEQFF.

The sample holds a few counts of this clonotype. The V call is TRBV6-2 or TRBV6-3, the J call TRBJ1-5; D gene unclear. The V end was cut by 0 bases, the J end by 6 bases, with 15 bases between. This CDR3 contains 16 residues. The germline V gene encodes CDR1 MNHEY and CDR2 SVGEGT. CDR3 sequence reads: CASSYSFFLRGQPQHF. Written as DNA, the CDR3 is TGTGCCAGCAGTTACTCTTTTTTCCTACGAGGTCAGCCCCAGCATTTT.

This clonotype was counted between two and nine times. The V and J genes are TRBV12-3 or TRBV12-4 and TRBJ2-3; maybe TRBD2 (6 bases). The CDR3 has 17 amino acids. V was cut by 5 bases and J by 6 bases, with 24 bases left in between. CDR3 DNA: TGTGCCAGCAGTAAAGCCCCCTCGGGGGTATACGCGGATACGCAGTATTTT. Amino acids: CASSKAPSGVYADTQYF.

This clonotype has a handful of counts. V usage is TRBV20-1 and J usage is TRBJ1-1; 7 bases match TRBD1. With V trimmed by 3 bases and J by 3 bases, 10 bases remained unmatched. The CDR3 extends over 15 amino acids. Germline CDR1 and CDR2: DFQATT and SNEGSKA (reference sequence). CDR3 sequence reads: CSARDLRGKDTEAFF. The CDR3 coding sequence is TGCAGTGCTAGGGATCTCAGGGGGAAAGACACTGAAGCTTTCTTT.

This clonotype was picked up a small number of times. V is TRBV3-1 and J is TRBJ2-2; perhaps TRBD2 as D (5 bases). Trimming stripped 2 bases from V and 0 bases from J, with 7 bases between. The germline CDR1 and CDR2 sequences are LGHDT and YNNKEL (reference sequence). The CDR3 consists of 15 residues. The CDR3 DNA sequence: TGTGCCAGCAGCCAACTGGGAGCGAACACCGGGGAGCTGTTTTTT. Protein product: CASSQLGANTGELFF. Using reference TRBV3-1 and TRBJ2-2 for the parts outside the CDR3, the full variable domain is DTAVSQTPKYLVTQMGNDKSIKCEQNLGHDTMYWYKQDSKKFLKIMFSYNNKELIINETVPNRFSPKSPDKAHLNLHINSLELGDSAVYFCASSQLGANTGELFFGEGSRLTVL.

The chain recombines TRBV5-4 with TRBJ1-6; tentatively, D is TRBD1 (6 bases). The CDR3 is made up of 15 amino acids. V lost 4 bases and J 5 bases, leaving 13 bases between the germline ends. CDR1 and CDR2 from the germline V gene are SGHNT and YYREEE (reference sequence). In DNA form, the CDR3 reads TGTGCCAGCAGCCCCCAGACAGGCGATAATTCACCCCTCCACTTT. Its protein product is CASSPQTGDNSPLHF.

This clonotype was seen only a few times. The chain couples TRBV24-1 to TRBJ2-1; 10 bases agree with TRBD2. The CDR3 is made up of 15 amino acids. Per germline, CDR1 KGHDR and CDR2 SFDVKD. The trim removed 10 bases at V and 6 bases at J, leaving 11 bases unmatched. The DNA for the CDR3 is TGTGCCACTGGCTGGTCTAGCGGGAGTGGCAATGAGCAGTTCTTC. Its protein is CATGWSSGSGNEQFF.

Ten or more counts support this clonotype. CDR3 DNA sequence: TGCAGCGTTGAAGATGGACAGAACACCGGGGAGCTGTTTTTT. It yields the protein CSVEDGQNTGELFF. The chain links TRBV29-1 to TRBJ2-2, with D tentatively TRBD1 (5 bases). The CDR3 extends over 14 amino acids. Trimming shortened V by 0 bases and J by 1 base, and 6 bases separated the two germline ends. CDR1 SQVTM and CDR2 ANQGSEA come from the germline V gene.

This chain joins TRBV6-5 and TRBJ2-5; TRBD2 agrees at 7 bases. Germline CDR1 is MNHEY and CDR2 is SVGAGI. The V and J ends lost 5 bases and 5 bases, in that order; junction bases with no gene match: 11. CDR3 length: 15 amino acids. CDR3 DNA: TGTGCCAGCAGTCCTTTTGCGGGAGAAGGCGAGACCCAGTACTTC. Translated: CASSPFAGEGETQYF.

The rearrangement uses TRBV4-2 and TRBJ2-1; 9 bases map to TRBD2. The CDR3 contains 16 residues. CDR1 and CDR2 from the germline V gene are LGHNA and YNFKEQ. The V and J ends lost 2 bases and 7 bases, in that order; junction bases with no gene match: 9. This CDR3 is CASSQYSGSSRNEQFF. The CDR3 nucleotides are TGTGCCAGCAGCCAATATAGCGGGAGCTCTAGGAATGAGCAGTTCTTC.

This clonotype was seen many times. J is TRBJ2-7 and V is TRBV28; a weak D match, TRBD2 (7 bases). CDR1 is MDHEN, CDR2 SYDVKM, per germline. V gave up 4 bases and J gave up 5 bases, with 18 bases separating them. The length of the CDR3 is 15 residues. The CDR3 nucleotides are TGTGCCAGCAGTTCCCCCGGGGGCGGGAGCAACGAGCAGTACTTC. Amino acid sequence: CASSSPGGGSNEQYF.

V and J are TRBV5-1 and TRBJ2-3; 10 bases are shared with TRBD2. Looked up from germline, CDR1 is SGHRS and CDR2 is YFSETQ. The J segment lost 0 bases and the V segment lost 7 bases, leaving 8 bases of the junction unmatched. There are 16 residues in the CDR3. The chain's CDR3 is CASSLPGLASTDTQYF. The CDR3 nucleotides are TGCGCCAGCTCTCTTCCGGGACTAGCGAGCACAGATACGCAGTATTTT.

This clonotype was observed at least ten times. The chain joins TRBV27 to TRBJ2-7; 12 nucleotides agree with TRBD2. V lost 5 bases to trimming and J lost 5 bases; unmatched junction nucleotides: 10. CDR3 length: 16 amino acids. Germline CDR1 is MNHEY and CDR2 is SMNVEV (reference sequence). CDR3 bases: TGTGCCAGCAGTCCCCGACTAGCGGGAGCCGTCGACGAGCAGTACTTC. As protein: CASSPRLAGAVDEQYF.

This clonotype appeared many times. V and J are TRBV5-1 and TRBJ2-7; D may be TRBD1 (6 bases). Trimming left V 2 bases short and J 7 bases short, with 28 bases between. This CDR3 has 18 residues. Germline assignment: CDR1 SGHRS and CDR2 YFSETQ. The CDR3 sequence is CASSFNKAQSGERGEQYV. In DNA form, the CDR3 reads TGCGCCAGCAGCTTTAACAAGGCCCAATCTGGAGAAAGGGGGGAGCAGTACGTC.

The chain carries TRBV4-1 and TRBJ1-5, with TRBD1 identical over 9 bases. This CDR3 has 17 amino acids. The germline V gene has CDR1 MGHRA and CDR2 YSYEKL. J gave up 6 bases and V 3 bases, and 12 bases lay outside the gene matches. The CDR3 DNA is TGCGCCAGCAGCCAGGATCTACAGGGGGCCTGGGGTCAGCCCCAGCATTTT. This translates into CASSQDLQGAWGQPQHF.

The gene calls are TRBV6-6 and TRBJ2-3; maybe TRBD2 (5 bases). The CDR3 sequence is 16 residues long. Looked up from germline, CDR1 is MNHNY and CDR2 is SVGAGI (reference sequence). The V and J ends lost 0 bases and 0 bases respectively, with 10 bases between them. DNA for the CDR3: TGTGCCAGCAGTTACTCCCCGGGGTCTAGCACAGATACGCAGTATTTT. It codes for CASSYSPGSSTDTQYF.

The chain has TRBV5-1 and TRBJ2-6, with D possibly TRBD2 on 6 matching bases. The CDR3 runs to 16 residues. From germline, CDR1 is SGHRS and CDR2 YFSETQ. The V end lost 4 bases, the J end lost 0 bases, and 11 bases lay between the germline ends. CDR3 DNA: TGCGCCAGCAGCGGTGGACTATTCTCTGGGGCCAACGTCCTGACTTTC. Amino acid sequence: CASSGGLFSGANVLTF.

The V gene is TRBV5-1, the J gene TRBJ2-3, with unresolved D. Gene TRBJ1-5 matches the end of the DNA better, so the J call may be wrong. From germline, CDR1 is SGHRS and CDR2 YFSETQ. The length of the CDR3 is 15 residues. The CDR3 protein is CASSLSSGSTDTQHF. CDR3 coding DNA: TGCGCCAGCAGCTTGTCTAGCGGGAGTACAGATACGCAGCATTTT.

This clonotype was seen a handful of times. The chain employs TRBV5-4 and TRBJ2-7, with TRBD1 matching 7 bases. J lost 3 bases, V lost 6 bases, and 6 bases had no gene match. The CDR3 is 13 residues long. The germline CDR1 and CDR2 sequences are SGHNT and YYREEE (reference sequence). CDR3 protein: CASIKTGIYEQYV. Here the CDR3 DNA reads TGTGCCAGCATAAAGACAGGGATCTACGAGCAGTACGTC.

This clonotype has a handful of counts. The chain links TRBV11-2 to TRBJ2-4, with D maybe TRBD1 (6 bases). Per germline, CDR1 SGHAT and CDR2 FQNNGV. V shed 1 base and J shed 6 bases, with 19 bases lying between them. The CDR3 loop spans 17 amino acids. CDR3 sequence: CASSLVAGTSKSNIQYF. The CDR3 DNA reads TGTGCCAGCAGCTTAGTGGCCGGGACAAGCAAATCAAACATTCAGTACTTC.